This TCR beta chain derives from a study of T cells in localized non-small cell lung cancer. Study-level results: A median of 57 clones ranked among the top 100 in tumor appeared in adjacent lung. The highest T cell clonality was in uninvolved adjacent lung, above tumor. Without multi-region sequencing, intratumor heterogeneity could not be excluded.

This CDR3 contains 15 residues. Trimming took 3 bases from V and 2 from J; bases not matched to a gene: 4. Germline-derived CDR1 and CDR2 are SGHAT and FQDESV (reference sequence). A note on this clone: The antigen is undetermined.

This table comes from immunoSEQ multiplex PCR, and its TCRdb copy is limited to in-frame clones, with some not included. The sample has about 70,000 clones; 84% are singletons. Sequencing was performed on peripheral blood, taken before any cancer treatment. V and J are TRBV11-1 and TRBJ2-7, with 10 bases aligning to TRBD1. The TCR was taken from a female donor over 55 with stage I lung adenocarcinoma. The CDR3 loop is CASSFTGQGTYEQYF. The CDR3 DNA follows: TGTGCCAGCAGCTTTACGGGACAGGGGACCTACGAGCAGTACTTC.